A single T cell receptor beta chain is shown here with its context. This sample stems from a study of blood T cell repertoires in COVID-19. Study background: Recovered status applied to Cohort 3 donors who had two consecutive negative PCRs. It also applied to those with clearance or with symptom resolution. Both acute and convalescent COVID-19 samples were obtained from the United States, Italy and Spain.

Sequencing was performed with immunoSEQ multiplex PCR; in TCRdb, only in-frame clones are kept and a portion is missing. The data show 400,000 or so clones, 80% to 90% seen once. There are 16 residues in the CDR3. Germline assignment: CDR1 MDHEN and CDR2 SYDVKM. With 10 bases removed from V and 5 bases from J, the gap between germline ends came to 21 bases. Cohort allocation depended upon clinical history that participants reported. This clonotype was obtained from a man aged 35 to 55 in a cohort exposed to, infected with or recovered from COVID-19 (not recorded which). This chain joins TRBV28 and TRBJ1-6, with D unresolved. What was sequenced was PBMCs or T cells enriched from blood (not recorded which). The DNA for the CDR3 is TGTGCCAAAATTAAAGGCCAGACTGAGCATAATTCACCCCTCCACTTT. Translation: CAKIKGQTEHNSPLHF. The full variable domain, in which reference TRBV28 and TRBJ1-6 provide the parts outside the CDR3, is DVKVTQSSRYLVKRTGEKVFLECVQDMDHENMFWYRQDPGLGLRLIYFSYDVKMKEKGDIPEGYSVSREKKERFSLILESASTNQTSMYLCAKIKGQTEHNSPLHFGNGTRLTVT.